The 32 T cell receptor beta chains reported below all come from one sample, sequenced in a study of T cells in Graves' hyperthyroidism and ophthalmopathy. Amplified regions were TCR beta CDR3 sequences from RNA transcripts. The primer set for the first-round RT-PCR of the TCR CDR3 was HTBI. Each CDR3 protein is one row after TCRdb ran MiXCR on the multiplex PCR reads. The sample includes around 400,000 distinct CDR3 sequences, around 14% seen only once; the top ten take around 9.2%. Sequenced sample: blood. These receptors originate from a woman aged 18 to 35 with Graves' hyperthyroidism.

In this sample, this clonotype turned up many times. The chain has TRBV12-3 or TRBV12-4 and TRBJ2-1; no definite D call. V lost 3 bases and J 10 bases, leaving 7 bases between the germline ends. The CDR3 has 11 residues. The CDR3 DNA is TGTGCCAGCAGTTTCAGGACGGAGCAGTTCTTC. It codes for CASSFRTEQFF.

This clonotype was counted many times. This chain connects TRBV28 to TRBJ2-2, with 9 bases fitting TRBD2. This CDR3 spans 15 amino acids. The junction had 3 bases not matched to a gene; V was cut back by 6 bases and J by 1 base. The germline V gene encodes CDR1 MDHEN and CDR2 SYDVKM. The CDR3 region has the DNA TGTGCCAGCAGCCAGACTAGCGGGAACACCGGGGAGCTGTTTTTT. Translating gives CASSQTSGNTGELFF.

This clonotype appeared many times. The chain is built from TRBV27 and TRBJ2-7; a possible D gene is TRBD2 (6 bases). Germline assignment: CDR1 MNHEY and CDR2 SMNVEV (reference sequence). The ends were cut back, 3 bases at V and 6 bases at J, with 12 bases in the middle. The length of the CDR3 is 13 residues. CDR3 nucleotides: TGTGCCAGCAGTTTCGTGTTCGGGGGCGAGCAGTACTTC. Its protein is CASSFVFGGEQYF.

The genes are TRBV19 and TRBJ1-5; D remains unclear. The CDR3 has 16 residues. Trimming removed 4 bases at V and 0 bases at J, with 13 bases between. CDR1 LNHDA and CDR2 SQIVND come from the germline V gene (reference sequence). The CDR3 nucleotides are TGTGCCAGTAGTACTCCGGGAAGACTTAGCAATCAGCCCCAGCATTTT. This encodes CASSTPGRLSNQPQHF.

This clonotype has ten or more counts. The J gene is TRBJ2-5, the V gene TRBV7-9; D tentatively reads TRBD1 or TRBD2 (6 bases each). V was pared by 2 bases and J by 2 bases, with 15 bases between. The CDR3 is made up of 16 amino acids. The V gene's germline CDR1 is SEHNR and CDR2 FQNEAQ (reference sequence). CDR3 sequence (DNA): TGTGCCAGCAGCTTACTCGGGGGCGCAGGGCAAGAGACCCAGTACTTC. Its protein product is CASSLLGGAGQETQYF.

This clonotype occurred many times. The chain combines TRBV4-2 with TRBJ2-1; TRBD2 might be the D (5 bases). The CDR3 loop spans 16 amino acids. Deletions cut 3 bases from V and 0 bases from J, with 12 bases between. Germline V gene sequence: CDR1 LGHNA, CDR2 YNFKEQ. This CDR3 reads CASSQAGLGSYNEQFF. CDR3 DNA: TGTGCCAGCAGCCAGGCCGGACTCGGCTCCTACAATGAGCAGTTCTTC.

This clonotype appeared a few times. This sequence joins TRBV10-3 and TRBJ2-3; D might be TRBD1 (6 bases). This CDR3 spans 14 amino acids. V was clipped by 9 bases and J by 1 base, with 14 bases between them. Germline loops: CDR1 ENHRY, CDR2 SYGVKD. The CDR3 nucleotides are TGTGCCATGGGCAGGGGCCCAGGCACAGATACGCAGTATTTT. Its translation: CAMGRGPGTDTQYF.

The J gene is TRBJ2-3, the V gene TRBV7-8; no reliable D call. The germline CDR1 and CDR2 sequences are SGHVS and FQNEAQ. The CDR3 is 14 amino acids. V shed 1 base and J shed 5 bases, with 10 bases lying between them. The CDR3 nucleotides read TGTGCCAGCAGCTTAGTTGCGCAGAAAGATACGCAGTATTTT. The encoded protein is CASSLVAQKDTQYF.

This clonotype was recorded many times. The chain couples TRBV5-1 to TRBJ2-6; the D gene is possibly TRBD2 (5 bases). This CDR3 spans 13 amino acids. Germline loops: CDR1 SGHRS, CDR2 YFSETQ. Trimming stripped 6 bases from V and 1 base from J, with 5 bases between. CDR3 amino acids: CASTGSGANVLTF. In DNA, the CDR3 is TGCGCCAGCACGGGGTCTGGGGCCAACGTCCTGACTTTC.

The chain is built from TRBV6-1 and TRBJ1-3, with a possible D match to TRBD1 (5 bases). This CDR3 contains 14 residues. Germline V gene lookup returns CDR1 MNHNS and CDR2 SASEGT. Between the trimmed V and J ends, which lost 5 bases and 0 bases, there was a span of 8 bases. CDR3 in DNA: TGTGCCAGCAGTACAGGCTTCTCTGGAAACACCATATATTTT. The encoded protein is CASSTGFSGNTIYF.

Comments on this clonotype: Sequence at one end of the junction differs from germline and may be a read error. The chain uses TRBV7-7 and TRBJ1-1; perhaps TRBD1 as D (5 bases). Germline CDR1 and CDR2: SSHAT and FNYEAQ (reference sequence). The CDR3 consists of 13 residues. CDR3 in amino acids: CASSPGTASEAFF. As DNA, the CDR3 is TGTGCTAGCAGCCCCGGGACGGCCAGTGAAGCTTTCTTT.

Note on this clonotype: A single base separates this from a much larger clone, so it may be a read error. DNA of the CDR3: TGTGCCAGCAGGCCGAAGGGAGGCAGAGAGAATTCACCCCTCCACTTT. This sequence encodes CASRPKGGRENSPLHF. The chain carries TRBV3-1 and TRBJ1-6; D is unresolved. V gave up 6 bases and J gave up 7 bases, with 19 bases separating them. There are 16 residues in the CDR3. The germline V gene has CDR1 LGHDT and CDR2 YNNKEL (reference sequence).

CDR3 amino acids: CASSQDLTAREETQYF. The DNA for the CDR3 is TGTGCCAGCAGCCAAGATTTAACAGCCAGGGAGGAGACCCAGTACTTC. The V and J genes are TRBV3-1 and TRBJ2-5, with D possibly called TRBD1 or TRBD2 (5 bases each). V was clipped by 0 bases and J by 5 bases, with 16 bases between them. Germline V gene data show CDR1 as LGHDT and CDR2 as YNNKEL (reference sequence). This CDR3 is built from 16 residues.

In its sample, this clonotype was seen many times. The chain couples TRBV20-1 to TRBJ1-5, with D hard to call. CDR3 size: 14 residues. The germline V and J ends were trimmed by 7 bases and 0 bases, with 13 bases remaining between them. CDR1 DFQATT and CDR2 SNEGSKA come from the germline V gene (reference sequence). CDR3 nucleotides: TGCAGTGTAGGCAACTTCTATAGCAATCAGCCCCAGCATTTT. Protein sequence: CSVGNFYSNQPQHF.

This clonotype was detected many times. The chain recombines TRBV28 with TRBJ2-7; a possible D gene is TRBD1 (6 bases). With 6 bases removed from V and 3 bases from J, the gap between germline ends came to 15 bases. CDR1 is MDHEN, CDR2 SYDVKM, per germline. The CDR3 spans 14 residues. DNA of the CDR3: TGTGCCAGCAGGACTTTGTGGACAGACTACGAGCAGTACTTC. Encoded protein: CASRTLWTDYEQYF. Full variable domain (outside the CDR3, taken from reference TRBV28 and TRBJ2-7): DVKVTQSSRYLVKRTGEKVFLECVQDMDHENMFWYRQDPGLGLRLIYFSYDVKMKEKGDIPEGYSVSREKKERFSLILESASTNQTSMYLCASRTLWTDYEQYFGPGTRLTVT.

This clonotype came up many times. This chain links TRBV20-1 with TRBJ1-1; TRBD1 matches at 7 bases. Germline V CDR1 and CDR2: DFQATT, SNEGSKA (reference sequence). V lost 3 bases to trimming and J lost 2 bases; unmatched junction nucleotides: 6. The CDR3 is 14 amino acids. The CDR3: CSASSGGRNTEAFF. The CDR3 coding sequence is TGCAGTGCTAGCTCAGGGGGTCGTAACACTGAAGCTTTCTTT.

Turning to this clonotype: A much more abundant neighbour one base away suggests this may be a read error. This chain uses TRBV5-8 with TRBJ1-1; weak D call: TRBD1 (5 bases). The CDR3 is 13 residues long. Trimming took 1 base from V and 6 from J, leaving 10 bases between them. Germline values: CDR1 SGHTS, CDR2 YDEGEE. The CDR3 protein is CASSLRDGAEAFF. CDR3 coding DNA: TGTGCCAGCAGCTTGCGGGACGGAGCTGAAGCTTTCTTT.

This clonotype was counted at least ten times. V and J are TRBV27 and TRBJ1-6; unclear D gene. V gave up 3 bases and J gave up 6 bases, with 9 bases separating them. Germline-derived CDR1 and CDR2 are MNHEY and SMNVEV (reference sequence). The CDR3 runs 14 residues. DNA of the CDR3: TGTGCCAGCAGTTTTGGCGGACCTAATTCACCCCTCCACTTT. This sequence encodes CASSFGGPNSPLHF.

Ten or more counts support this clonotype. The rearrangement links TRBV2 to TRBJ2-2; D is undetermined. V lost 7 bases and J lost 0, with 3 bases in between. CDR1 SNHLY and CDR2 FYNNEI come from the germline V gene. This CDR3 spans 12 amino acids. The CDR3 DNA follows: TGTGCCAGCACTTCGAACACCGGGGAGCTGTTTTTT. Translation: CASTSNTGELFF.

This clonotype has just a few counts. The chain couples TRBV20-1 to TRBJ2-1; 9 positions match TRBD2. The CDR3 loop spans 14 amino acids. V lost 2 bases, J lost 6 bases, and 5 bases stayed unmatched. The germline V gene encodes CDR1 DFQATT and CDR2 SNEGSKA (reference sequence). CDR3 nucleotides: TGCAGTGCTAGATTTAGCGGGAGCATCAATGAGCAGTTCTTC. Its protein is CSARFSGSINEQFF.

This clonotype came up many times. The gene calls are TRBV12-3 or TRBV12-4 and TRBJ1-1; 7 bases are shared with TRBD1. This CDR3 is built from 17 residues. The J segment lost 0 bases and the V segment lost 5 bases, leaving 12 bases of the junction unmatched. CDR3 amino acids: CASSPTRGQSMNTEAFF. The CDR3 bases are TGTGCCAGCAGTCCTACCAGGGGACAGAGCATGAACACTGAAGCTTTCTTT.

This clonotype was found many times. The chain carries TRBV7-3 and TRBJ2-6, with D tentatively TRBD1 (6 bases). Trimming removed 5 bases at V and 4 bases at J, with 9 bases between. Germline V gives CDR1 SGHTA, CDR2 FQGTGA. The CDR3 is 14 amino acids. CDR3 coding DNA: TGTGCCAGCAGCCCTAGGGGGGGGGCCAACGTCCTGACTTTC. Residues: CASSPRGGANVLTF.

This clonotype has a count of ten or more. The V call is TRBV28, the J call TRBJ2-4; D possibly uses TRBD1 or TRBD2 (5 bases each). Germline CDR1 is MDHEN and CDR2 is SYDVKM. V lost 2 bases and J 4 bases, leaving 15 bases between the germline ends. The CDR3 is 16 amino acids. CDR3: CASSLRDPGLKNIQYF. The CDR3, as DNA: TGTGCCAGCAGTTTACGGGACCCTGGTTTAAAAAACATTCAGTACTTC.

The gene calls are TRBV15 and TRBJ2-1, with D possibly being TRBD1 (6 bases). The CDR3 covers 14 residues. V lost 6 bases and J lost 7, with 16 bases in between. The germline gives CDR1 LNHNV, CDR2 YYDKDF (reference sequence). This CDR3 reads CATRGTGHLNEQFF. In DNA form, the CDR3 reads TGTGCCACCAGGGGAACAGGGCATTTGAATGAGCAGTTCTTC. The full variable domain, with the rest looked up from reference TRBV15 and TRBJ2-1, is DAMVIQNPRYQVTQFGKPVTLSCSQTLNHNVMYWYQQKSSQAPKLLFHYYDKDFNNEADTPDNFQSRRPNTSFCFLDIRSPGLGDTAMYLCATRGTGHLNEQFFGPGTRLTVL.

This clonotype was seen ten or more times. The chain carries TRBV12-3 or TRBV12-4 and TRBJ2-1, with a possible D match to TRBD1 (5 bases). This CDR3 contains 14 residues. V lost 7 bases and J lost 2, with 12 bases in between. The CDR3 sequence is CASTPDTPYNEQFF. CDR3 nucleotide sequence: TGTGCCAGCACCCCGGACACCCCCTACAATGAGCAGTTCTTC.

This clonotype was picked up many times. V usage is TRBV7-2 and J usage is TRBJ1-2, with 8 nucleotides matching TRBD1. The CDR3 has 18 residues. Germline assignment: CDR1 SGHTA and CDR2 FQGNSA. V lost 1 base, J lost 4 bases, and 14 bases stayed unmatched. CDR3 sequence reads: CASSLGRLAGGLLYGYTF. CDR3 sequence (DNA): TGTGCCAGCAGCTTAGGAAGGTTGGCAGGGGGCCTGCTCTATGGCTACACCTTC.

The chain combines TRBV5-5 with TRBJ1-5; 9 bases are shared with TRBD1. Germline trimming cut 4 bases from V and 3 bases from J; bases unmatched to any gene: 5. Germline V gene lookup returns CDR1 SGHKS and CDR2 YYEKEE (reference sequence). This CDR3 is built from 15 residues. CDR3 sequence reads: CASSATGGDNQPQHF. CDR3 DNA sequence: TGTGCCAGCAGCGCAACAGGGGGCGACAATCAGCCCCAGCATTTT.

In this sample, this clonotype turned up many times. The chain combines TRBV7-3 with TRBJ2-1; TRBD2 matches at 8 bases. Trimming removed 3 bases from V and 7 bases from J; junction bases left unmatched: 8. CDR3 length: 15 amino acids. CDR1 and CDR2 from the germline V gene are SGHTA and FQGTGA. The DNA of the CDR3 is TGTGCCAGCAGCTTCCAGCGGGGGCCGGTAAATGAGCAGTTCTTC. It yields the protein CASSFQRGPVNEQFF.

This clonotype was recorded many times. The chain has TRBV7-9 and TRBJ2-7; D might be TRBD1 (6 bases). Per the germline V gene, CDR1 is SEHNR and CDR2 is FQNEAQ (reference sequence). The ends were cut back, 5 bases at V and 2 bases at J, with 13 bases in the middle. This CDR3 comprises 14 residues. The CDR3 loop is CASSLAGATYEQYF. The CDR3 DNA is TGTGCCAGCAGCCTCGCAGGGGCTACCTACGAGCAGTACTTC. Filled out from reference TRBV7-9 and TRBJ2-7, the complete variable domain reads DTGVSQNPRHKITKRGQNVTFRCDPISEHNRLYWYRQTLGQGPEFLTYFQNEAQLEKSRLLSDRFSAERPKGSFSTLEIQRTEQGDSAMYLCASSLAGATYEQYFGPGTRLTVT.

This clonotype was counted many times. J is TRBJ2-3 and V is TRBV11-1; 9 nucleotides align to TRBD1. This CDR3 spans 15 amino acids. J gave up 2 bases and V 3 bases, and 3 bases lay outside the gene matches. Germline V gene data show CDR1 as SGHAT and CDR2 as FQDESV (reference sequence). The CDR3 sequence: CASSFGDRATDTQYF. For the CDR3, the DNA is TGTGCCAGCAGCTTCGGGGACAGGGCCACAGATACGCAGTATTTT.

This clonotype was detected many times. The chain recombines TRBV11-2 with TRBJ1-1; D uncertain. This CDR3 has 13 amino acids. CDR1 is SGHAT and CDR2 is FQNNGV in the germline V gene. V was clipped by 10 bases and J by 0 bases, with 12 bases between them. As DNA, the CDR3 is TGTGCCACTATCACTCAGGTGAACACTGAAGCTTTCTTT. Its translation: CATITQVNTEAFF.

This clonotype was detected many times. The rearrangement links TRBV20-1 to TRBJ1-5, with TRBD1 matching 9 bases. Germline V CDR1 and CDR2: DFQATT, SNEGSKA (reference sequence). The CDR3 contains 13 residues. V lost 5 bases, J lost 2 bases, and 1 base stayed unmatched. The CDR3 nucleotides are TGCAGTGCTCGGGACAGGGGCAATCAGCCCCAGCATTTT. This gives the protein CSARDRGNQPQHF.